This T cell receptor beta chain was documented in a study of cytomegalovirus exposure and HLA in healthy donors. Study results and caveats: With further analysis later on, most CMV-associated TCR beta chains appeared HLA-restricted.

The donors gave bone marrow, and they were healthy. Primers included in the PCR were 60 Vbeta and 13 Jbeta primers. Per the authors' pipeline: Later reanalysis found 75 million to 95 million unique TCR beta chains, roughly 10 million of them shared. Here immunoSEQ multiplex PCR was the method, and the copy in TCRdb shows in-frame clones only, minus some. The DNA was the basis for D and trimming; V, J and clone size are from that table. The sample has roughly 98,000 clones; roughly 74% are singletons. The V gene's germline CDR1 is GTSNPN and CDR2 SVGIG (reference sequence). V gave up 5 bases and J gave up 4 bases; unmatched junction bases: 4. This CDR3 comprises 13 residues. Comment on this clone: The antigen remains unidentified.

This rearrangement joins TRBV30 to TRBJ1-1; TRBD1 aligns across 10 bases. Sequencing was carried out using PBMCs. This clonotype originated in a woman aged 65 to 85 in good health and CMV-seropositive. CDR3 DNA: TGTGCCTGGGAACGGACAGGGGGCACTGAAGCTTTCTTT. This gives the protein CAWERTGGTEAFF.